The present T cell receptor (beta chain) was sequenced within a study of T cells in Graves' hyperthyroidism and ophthalmopathy. Study context: Specimen type is peripheral blood, collected at initial diagnosis prior to any treatment. General study results and limits: Classification by a 13 V-J model distinguished ophthalmopathy from stable hyperthyroidism.

CDR3 length: 13 residues. Germline assignment: CDR1 MNHEY and CDR2 SVGAGI. With 3 bases removed from V and 6 bases from J, the gap between germline ends came to 9 bases. Amplified TCR beta CDR3 regions derived from RNA transcripts. First-round RT-PCR with HTBI primers amplified the TCR CDR3 region. Each CDR3 protein is one row after TCRdb ran MiXCR on the multiplex PCR reads. This table has about 640,000 distinct CDR3 sequences, roughly 15% appearing once. In this sample, this clonotype turned up a few times. What it binds is unknown. The chain combines TRBV6-5 with TRBJ1-5; TRBD1 is a possible D gene (5 bases). Sequenced material: blood. The TCR was taken from a woman aged 45-65 years with Graves' ophthalmopathy. The CDR3, as DNA: TGTGCCAGCAGTTATGGGGGTACTCAGCCCCAGCATTTT. This codes for CASSYGGTQPQHF.